The clone carrying this T cell receptor (beta chain) was recorded a few times. One entry per CDR3 protein, called by TCRdb with MiXCR from the RT-PCR reads. Seen here are about 700,000 distinct CDR3 sequences, 12% to 15% observed once, and the top ten hold around 3.3%. V lost 5 bases and J 2 bases, leaving 16 bases between the germline ends. There are 16 residues in the CDR3. The germline CDR1 and CDR2 sequences are SGHTA and FQGNSA. The source of this sequence is a female donor in good health, serving as a healthy control. Sequencing was done on a sample of memory CD4+ T cells from blood. V and J are TRBV7-2 and TRBJ1-5; D gene ambiguous. CDR3 sequence reads: CASSRGREEGNQPQHF. The CDR3 nucleotides read TGTGCCAGCAGCCGCGGTAGGGAGGAGGGCAATCAGCCCCAGCATTTT. The full variable domain, its missing parts supplied by reference TRBV7-2 and TRBJ1-5, is GAGVSQSPSNKVTEKGKDVELRCDPISGHTALYWYRQSLGQGLEFLIYFQGNSAPDKSGLPSDRFSAERTGGSVSTLTIQRTQQEDSAVYLCASSRGREEGNQPQHFGDGTRLSIL.